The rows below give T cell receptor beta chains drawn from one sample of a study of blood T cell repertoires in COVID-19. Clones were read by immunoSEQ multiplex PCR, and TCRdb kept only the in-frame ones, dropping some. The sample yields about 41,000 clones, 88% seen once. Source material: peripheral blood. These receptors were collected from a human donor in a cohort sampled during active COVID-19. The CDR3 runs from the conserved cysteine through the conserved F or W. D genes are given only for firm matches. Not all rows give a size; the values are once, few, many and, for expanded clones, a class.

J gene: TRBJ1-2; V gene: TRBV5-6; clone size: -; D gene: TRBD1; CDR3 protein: CASSRTGGYGYTF; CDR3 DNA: TGTGCCAGCAGCAGGACAGGTGGTTATGGCTACACCTTC
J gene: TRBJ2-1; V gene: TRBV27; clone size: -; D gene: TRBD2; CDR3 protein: CASSSGLAAHNEQFF; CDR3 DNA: TGTGCCAGCAGTTCGGGACTAGCGGCTCACAATGAGCAGTTCTTC
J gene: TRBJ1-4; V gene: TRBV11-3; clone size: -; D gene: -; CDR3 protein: CASSLTRSGQNEKLFF; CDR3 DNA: TGTGCCAGCAGCTTAACCCGCTCGGGTCAGAATGAAAAACTGTTTTTT
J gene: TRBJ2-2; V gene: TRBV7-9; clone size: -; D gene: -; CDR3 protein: CASRRRQANTGELFF; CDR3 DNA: TGTGCCAGCAGGCGTAGACAGGCAAACACCGGGGAGCTGTTTTTT
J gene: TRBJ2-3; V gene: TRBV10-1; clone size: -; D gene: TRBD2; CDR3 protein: CAYKRTSGRLTDTQYF; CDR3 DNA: TGCGCCTATAAACGGACTAGCGGGAGACTCACAGATACGCAGTATTTT
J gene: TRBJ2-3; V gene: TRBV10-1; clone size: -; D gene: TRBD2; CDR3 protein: CASSAETAGLAGRGRDTQYF; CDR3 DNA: TGCGCCAGCAGTGCCGAGACAGCAGGACTAGCGGGTCGTGGAAGAGATACGCAGTATTTT
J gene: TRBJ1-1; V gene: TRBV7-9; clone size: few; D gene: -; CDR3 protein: CASSFRQTETEAFF; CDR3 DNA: TGTGCCAGCAGCTTCCGACAGACCGAGACTGAAGCTTTCTTT
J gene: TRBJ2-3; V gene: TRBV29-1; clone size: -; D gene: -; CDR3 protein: CSVRRGSTDTQYF; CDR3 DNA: TGCAGCGTTCGGAGGGGCAGCACAGATACGCAGTATTTT
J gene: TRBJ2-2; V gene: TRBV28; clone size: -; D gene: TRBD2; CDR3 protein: CASSPHFGTTSGELFF; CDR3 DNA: TGTGCCAGCAGTCCCCACTTCGGGACTACCTCCGGGGAGCTGTTTTTT
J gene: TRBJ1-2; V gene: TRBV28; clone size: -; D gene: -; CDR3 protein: CASSVWSTNYGYTF; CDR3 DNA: TGTGCCAGCAGTGTTTGGAGTACTAACTATGGCTACACCTTC
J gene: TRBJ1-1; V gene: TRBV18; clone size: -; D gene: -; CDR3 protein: CASSPSGNTEAFF; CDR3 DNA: TGTGCCAGCTCACCTAGCGGGAACACTGAAGCTTTCTTT
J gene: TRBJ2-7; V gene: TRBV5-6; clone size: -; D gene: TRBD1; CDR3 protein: CASSRGQSGRYEQYF; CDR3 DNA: TGTGCCAGCAGTAGGGGGCAGTCCGGTAGATACGAGCAGTACTTC
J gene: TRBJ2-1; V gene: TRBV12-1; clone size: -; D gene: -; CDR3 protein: CASSPKKYRGAGSEQFF; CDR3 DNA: TGTGCCAGCAGCCCTAAGAAGTACAGGGGCGCAGGTAGTGAGCAGTTCTTC
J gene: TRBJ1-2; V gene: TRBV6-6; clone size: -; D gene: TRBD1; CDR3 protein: CASRDSTGSNYGYTF; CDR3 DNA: TGTGCCAGCAGGGATTCGACAGGGTCTAACTATGGCTACACCTTC
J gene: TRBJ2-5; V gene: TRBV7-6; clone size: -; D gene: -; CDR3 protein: CASSQTQGRGETQYF; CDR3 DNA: TGTGCCAGCAGTCAGACACAGGGTAGGGGGGAGACCCAGTACTTC
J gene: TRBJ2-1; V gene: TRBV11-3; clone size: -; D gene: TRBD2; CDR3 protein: CASSLTGLAGGGRDNEQFF; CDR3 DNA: TGTGCCAGCAGCTTGACGGGACTAGCGGGAGGAGGGAGGGACAATGAGCAGTTCTTC
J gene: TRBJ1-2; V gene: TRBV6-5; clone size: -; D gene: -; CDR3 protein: CASHQAPGKSYTF; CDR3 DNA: TGTGCCAGCCACCAAGCACCAGGGAAGAGCTACACCTTC
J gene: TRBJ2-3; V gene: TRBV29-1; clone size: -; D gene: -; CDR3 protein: CSVEDGIRTDTQYF; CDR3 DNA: TGCAGCGTTGAAGACGGGATTCGCACAGATACGCAGTATTTT
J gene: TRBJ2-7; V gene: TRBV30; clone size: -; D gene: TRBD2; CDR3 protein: CAWSSGTSGRARYEQYF; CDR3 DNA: TGTGCCTGGAGTTCCGGGACTAGCGGGAGGGCCAGATACGAGCAGTACTTC
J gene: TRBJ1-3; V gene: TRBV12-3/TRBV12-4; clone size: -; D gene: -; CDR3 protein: CASPSSGGNTIYF; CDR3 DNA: TGTGCCAGCCCCTCGTCCGGTGGAAACACCATATATTTT
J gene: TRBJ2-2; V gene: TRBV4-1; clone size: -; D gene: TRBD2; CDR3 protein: CASSQDTTSGYLTGELFF; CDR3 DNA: TGCGCCAGCAGCCAAGACACGACTAGCGGTTATTTGACCGGGGAGCTGTTTTTT
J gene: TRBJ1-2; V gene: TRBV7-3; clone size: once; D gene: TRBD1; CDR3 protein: CASAPGDSRAGYGYTF; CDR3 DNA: TGTGCCAGCGCCCCGGGGGACAGCCGGGCGGGTTATGGCTACACCTTC
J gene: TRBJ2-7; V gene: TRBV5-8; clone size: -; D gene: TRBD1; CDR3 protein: CASSWTGYEQYF; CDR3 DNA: TGTGCCAGCAGCTGGACAGGCTACGAGCAGTACTTC
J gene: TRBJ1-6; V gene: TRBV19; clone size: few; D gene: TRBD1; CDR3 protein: CASSRTGNSPLHF; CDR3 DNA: TGTGCCAGTAGTAGGACAGGGAATTCACCCCTCCACTTT
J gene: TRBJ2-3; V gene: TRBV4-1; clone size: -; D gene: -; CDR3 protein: CASSPAPSASTDTQYF; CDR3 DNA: TGCGCCAGCAGCCCCGCCCCGAGCGCGAGCACAGATACGCAGTATTTT
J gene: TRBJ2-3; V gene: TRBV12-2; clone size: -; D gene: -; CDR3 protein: CASRSPIARTGSDTQYF; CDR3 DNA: TGTGCAAGTCGCTCTCCTATTGCGAGGACAGGGTCAGATACGCAGTATTTT
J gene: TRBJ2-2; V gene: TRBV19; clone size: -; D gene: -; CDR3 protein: CASRGRSNTGELFF; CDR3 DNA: TGTGCCAGTAGGGGCAGATCGAACACCGGGGAGCTGTTTTTT
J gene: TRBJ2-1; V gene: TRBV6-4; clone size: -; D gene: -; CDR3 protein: CASSDFASSYNEQFF; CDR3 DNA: TGTGCCAGCAGTGACTTTGCTAGCTCCTACAATGAGCAGTTCTTC
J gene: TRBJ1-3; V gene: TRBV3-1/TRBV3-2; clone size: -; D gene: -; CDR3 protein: CASSQDRRDRYYPSGNTIYF; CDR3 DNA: TGTGCCAGCAGCCAAGATCGGCGAGACAGATACTACCCCTCTGGAAACACCATATATTTT
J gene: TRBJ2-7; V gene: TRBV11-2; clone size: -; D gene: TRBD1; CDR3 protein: CASSGDRRNEQYF; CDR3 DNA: TGTGCCAGCAGCGGGGACAGGAGAAACGAGCAGTACTTC
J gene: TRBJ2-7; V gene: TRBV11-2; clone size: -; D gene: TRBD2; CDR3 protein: CASSHPGLALYEQYF; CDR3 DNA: TGTGCCAGCAGCCATCCGGGACTAGCGTTGTACGAGCAGTACTTC
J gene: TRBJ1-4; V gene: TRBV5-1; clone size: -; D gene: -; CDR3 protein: CASSLAGPAHRTNEKLFF; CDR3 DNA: TGCGCCAGCAGCTTGGCAGGCCCAGCTCACCGAACTAATGAAAAACTGTTTTTT
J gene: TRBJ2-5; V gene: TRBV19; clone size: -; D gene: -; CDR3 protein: CASSFGETQYF; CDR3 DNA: TGTGCCAGTAGTTTCGGGGAGACCCAGTACTTC